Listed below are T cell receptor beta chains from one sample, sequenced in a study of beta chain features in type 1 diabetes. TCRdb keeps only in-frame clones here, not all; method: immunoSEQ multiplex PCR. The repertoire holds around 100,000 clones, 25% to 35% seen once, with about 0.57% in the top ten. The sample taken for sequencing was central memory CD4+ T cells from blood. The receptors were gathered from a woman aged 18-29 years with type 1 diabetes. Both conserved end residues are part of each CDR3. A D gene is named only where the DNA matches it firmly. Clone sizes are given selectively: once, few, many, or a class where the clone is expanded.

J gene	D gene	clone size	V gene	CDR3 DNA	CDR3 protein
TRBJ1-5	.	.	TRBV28	TGTGCCAGCAGCCGGGGGGGGGATCTCAATCAGCCCCAGCATTTT	CASSRGGDLNQPQHF
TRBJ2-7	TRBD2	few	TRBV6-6	TGTGCCAGCGACGGCGGGAGGTTTTCCTACGAGCAGTACTTC	CASDGGRFSYEQYF
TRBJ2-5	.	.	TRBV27	TGTGCCAGCAGTCCCTCACAGGCCATAGAGACCCAGTACTTC	CASSPSQAIETQYF
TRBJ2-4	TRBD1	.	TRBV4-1	TGCGCCAGCAGCCAAGATACAGGGGGCGATACGATAGCCAAAAACATTCAGTACTTC	CASSQDTGGDTIAKNIQYF
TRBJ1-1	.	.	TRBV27	TGTGCCAGCAGTTTAGGAGGGGTAGTGAACACTGAAGCTTTCTTT	CASSLGGVVNTEAFF
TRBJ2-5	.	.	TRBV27	TGTGCCAGCAGTTCACAAATGGACGGGAATCAAGAGACCCAGTACTTC	CASSSQMDGNQETQYF
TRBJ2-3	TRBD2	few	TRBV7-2	TGTGCCAGCACCAAACTAGCGGGAGCTCCCACAGATACGCAGTATTTT	CASTKLAGAPTDTQYF
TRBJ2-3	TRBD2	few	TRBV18	TGTGCCAGCTCACCATTGACTAGCCGACGCACAGATACGCAGTATTTT	CASSPLTSRRTDTQYF
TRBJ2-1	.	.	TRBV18	TGTGCCAGCTCACCACCGGACGGAGGGAATGAGCAGTTCTTC	CASSPPDGGNEQFF
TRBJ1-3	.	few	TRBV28	TGTGCCAGCAGTTCTTCCAGTTCTGGAAACACCATATATTTT	CASSSSSSGNTIYF
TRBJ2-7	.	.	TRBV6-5	TGTGCCAGCAGTTACTCCCTACGAGGGGAGCAGTACTTC	CASSYSLRGEQYF
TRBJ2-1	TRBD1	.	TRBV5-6	TGTGCCAGCAGCTTGGTACCCCAGGGGGTTAACAATGAGCAGTTCTTC	CASSLVPQGVNNEQFF
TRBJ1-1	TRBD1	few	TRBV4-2	TGTGCCAGCAGCCAAGACAGGGGGAGGACTGAAGCTTTCTTT	CASSQDRGRTEAFF
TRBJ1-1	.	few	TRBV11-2	TGTGCCAGCAGCTTAGAACAGACAGCTTGGACTGAAGCTTTCTTT	CASSLEQTAWTEAFF
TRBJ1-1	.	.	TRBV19	TGTGCCAGTTCCTTGCCAGCGGGCTCCAGCACTGAAGCTTTCTTT	CASSLPAGSSTEAFF
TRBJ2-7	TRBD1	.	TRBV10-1	TGCGCCCGCTCTGGGTACAGGGGGTACGAGCAGTACTTC	CARSGYRGYEQYF
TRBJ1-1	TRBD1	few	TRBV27	TGTGCCAGCACCGGGGACAGGGACACTGAAGCTTTCTTT	CASTGDRDTEAFF
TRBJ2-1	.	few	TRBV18	TGTGCCAGCTCAGGTACCGGGACTGGGGGAGTCAATGAGCAGTTCTTC	CASSGTGTGGVNEQFF
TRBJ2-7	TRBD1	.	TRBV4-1	TGCGCCAGCAGCCAACGACAGGGGGACGAGCAGTACTTC	CASSQRQGDEQYF
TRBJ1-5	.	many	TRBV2	TGTGCCAGCAATAACAGGTTCAATCAGCCCCAGCATTTT	CASNNRFNQPQHF
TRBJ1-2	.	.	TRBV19	TGTGCCAGTAGTAAGGGGTTGGGATTAGACTATGGCTACACCTTC	CASSKGLGLDYGYTF
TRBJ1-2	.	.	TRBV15	TGTGCCACCAGCAGAGGGCTGGGCGAAGGCTACACCTTC	CATSRGLGEGYTF
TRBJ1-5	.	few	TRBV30	TGTGCCTGGAGTGTAAGAGCGGGGGGCAATCAGCCCCAGCATTTT	CAWSVRAGGNQPQHF
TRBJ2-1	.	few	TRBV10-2	TGCGCCAGCAGTAGGGGAGGCAATGAGCAGTTCTTC	CASSRGGNEQFF
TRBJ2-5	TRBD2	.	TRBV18	TGTGCCAGCTCAGGGACTAGCGTACAAGAGACCCAGTACTTC	CASSGTSVQETQYF
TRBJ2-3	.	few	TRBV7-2	TGTGCCAGCAGCCCGGGACTGCGCAGCACAGATACGCAGTATTTT	CASSPGLRSTDTQYF
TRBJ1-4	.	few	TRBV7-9	TGTGCCAGCAGCGCCTACAGTCGGGCGGGTGGTGAAAAACTGTTTTTT	CASSAYSRAGGEKLFF
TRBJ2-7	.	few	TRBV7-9	TGTGCCAGCAGCTTAGTTTCGAGGGAGGGGGGCTCACCCTACGAGCAGTACTTC	CASSLVSREGGSPYEQYF
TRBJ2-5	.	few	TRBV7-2	TGTGCCAGCAGCCACTGGACAGCACAAGAGACCCAGTACTTC	CASSHWTAQETQYF
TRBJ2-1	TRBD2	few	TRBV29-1	TGCAGCGTTGAAAGCGGGAGGGCCGAGTCCTACAATGAGCAGTTCTTC	CSVESGRAESYNEQFF
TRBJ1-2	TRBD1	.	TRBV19	TGTGCCAGTAGCGACACAGGGGATCGTAGCTACACCTTC	CASSDTGDRSYTF
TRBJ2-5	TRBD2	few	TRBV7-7	TGTGCCAGCAGCTCCGGACTAGTACAAGAGACCCAGTACTTC	CASSSGLVQETQYF
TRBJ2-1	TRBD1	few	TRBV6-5	TGTGCCAGCAGGCCACCGGGACAGCCCATTAATGAGCAGTTCTTC	CASRPPGQPINEQFF
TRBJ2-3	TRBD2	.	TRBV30	TGTGCCTGGAGTGTAACTAGCGGGAGGGCCCTCGTCACAGATACGCAGTATTTT	CAWSVTSGRALVTDTQYF
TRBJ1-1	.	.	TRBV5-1	TGCGCCAGCAGCTTGGACAGGGTGAGGGCCAACATGAACACTGAAGCTTTCTTT	CASSLDRVRANMNTEAFF